Below, 10 T cell receptor beta chains from the same sample are listed, as sequenced in a study of siplizumab effects on memory and regulatory T cells. The repertoire was sequenced with immunoSEQ multiplex PCR; TCRdb's copy has only in-frame clones and lacks some. The sample gives over 100,000 clones, about 91% of which show up once; 0.75% is in the top ten. Sequencing input: Tregs sorted from blood. The source of these receptors is a human donor in good health.

This clone was counted once. V and J are TRBV5-6 and TRBJ2-3; D may be TRBD1 (5 bases). Germline V gene lookup returns CDR1 SGHDT and CDR2 YYEEEE. The germline V and J ends were trimmed by 1 base and 8 bases, with 11 bases remaining between them. This CDR3 region has 13 residues. CDR3 DNA: TGTGCCAGCAGCTTGTGGGGCGCCGGTACGCAGTATTTT. Its protein is CASSLWGAGTQYF.

V is TRBV29-1 and J is TRBJ1-1, with 9 bases matching TRBD1. CDR1 is SQVTM and CDR2 is ANQGSEA in the germline V gene. V shed 6 bases, J shed 0 bases, and the junction held 20 bases outside the gene matches. This CDR3 comprises 19 residues. CDR3 in amino acids: CSVQPIRGTGTGLNTEAFF. For the CDR3, the DNA is TGCAGCGTCCAACCCATTCGGGGGACCGGGACAGGGCTGAACACTGAAGCTTTCTTT.

V and J are TRBV10-1 and TRBJ2-7; 7 positions match TRBD1. Per the germline V gene, CDR1 is WNHNN and CDR2 is SYGVQD (reference sequence). This CDR3 comprises 13 residues. V trimming: 5 bases; J trimming: 3 bases; junction bases outside the gene matches: 4. CDR3 in amino acids: CASSNSGGYEQYF. The CDR3 DNA sequence: TGCGCCAGCAGTAATTCAGGGGGCTACGAGCAGTACTTC.

In DNA, the CDR3 is TGTGCCAGCAGTCCCCGGACAGGCATATACATCGGGGAGCTGTTTTTT. Translation: CASSPRTGIYIGELFF. This chain joins TRBV27 and TRBJ2-2, with TRBD1 identical over 7 bases. CDR3 size: 16 residues. Germline V gene data show CDR1 as MNHEY and CDR2 as SMNVEV (reference sequence). V shed 5 bases and J 7 bases; nucleotides not matched to a gene: 13.

The chain employs TRBV19 and TRBJ2-7; 7 bases match TRBD2. J gave up 3 bases and V 4 bases, and 6 bases lay outside the gene matches. Germline CDR1 reads LNHDA; CDR2 reads SQIVND (reference sequence). This CDR3 has 14 amino acids. CDR3 sequence (DNA): TGTGCCAGTAGTACCTCCTTAGCGGGCTACGAGCAGTACTTC. Its protein product is CASSTSLAGYEQYF. Complete variable domain (other parts from reference TRBV19 and TRBJ2-7): DGGITQSPKYLFRKEGQNVTLSCEQNLNHDAMYWYRQDPGQGLRLIYYSQIVNDFQKGDIAEGYSVSREKKESFPLTVTSAQKNPTAFYLCASSTSLAGYEQYFGPGTRLTVT.

This chain links TRBV11-3 with TRBJ2-7; no clear D. V was cut by 1 base and J by 2 bases, with 6 bases left in between. The germline V gene has CDR1 SGHNT and CDR2 YENEEA. This CDR3 has 13 amino acids. The CDR3 sequence is CASSLGTPYEQYF. The CDR3 DNA reads TGTGCCAGCAGCTTAGGCACACCCTACGAGCAGTACTTC.

About this clone: One junction end disagrees with the germline gene, perhaps due to a read error. V usage is TRBV10-3 and J usage is TRBJ2-7, with D maybe TRBD1 (6 bases). CDR1 and CDR2 from the germline V gene are ENHRY and SYGVKD. This CDR3 is 16 amino acids long. The CDR3 DNA follows: TGTGCCATCCGTGAGGGCTTGTGGGACAACTCGGGCGAGCAGTACTTC. This translates into CAIREGLWDNSGEQYF.

V and J are TRBV6-6 and TRBJ1-3; D is unresolved. Germline V gene sequence: CDR1 MNHNY, CDR2 SVGAGI (reference sequence). The length of the CDR3 is 13 residues. V was clipped by 1 base and J by 4 bases, with 5 bases between them. The CDR3 DNA sequence: TGTGCCAGCAGTTACTTGTCCGGAAACACCATATATTTT. It encodes CASSYLSGNTIYF.

The chain carries TRBV27 and TRBJ2-5, with 8 positions matching TRBD1. The CDR3 runs 17 residues. V gave up 3 bases and J gave up 0 bases; unmatched junction bases: 9. CDR1 is MNHEY and CDR2 is SMNVEV in the germline V gene (reference sequence). The CDR3 coding sequence is TGTGCCAGCAGTTTCTACGGGACAGGTCCGTACCAAGAGACCCAGTACTTC. The encoded protein is CASSFYGTGPYQETQYF.

The chain is built from TRBV9 and TRBJ1-2, with D maybe TRBD1 (6 bases). CDR3 length: 17 residues. V was trimmed by 4 bases and J by 2 bases, leaving 21 bases between them. Germline CDR1 is SGDLS and CDR2 is YYNGEE. The CDR3 sequence is CASSPRVGGYKNYGYTF. The CDR3 DNA is TGTGCCAGCAGCCCGAGGGTGGGGGGCTACAAAAACTATGGCTACACCTTC. Full variable domain (outside the CDR3, taken from reference TRBV9 and TRBJ1-2): DSGVTQTPKHLITATGQRVTLRCSPRSGDLSVYWYQQSLDQGLQFLIQYYNGEERAKGNILERFSAQQFPDLHSELNLSSLELGDSALYFCASSPRVGGYKNYGYTFGSGTRLTVV.